The rows below give T cell receptor beta chains drawn from one sample of a study of identical twins. TCRdb re-analysed the 5' RACE reads in MiXCR, keeping a single row per CDR3 protein. The profile shows more than 600,000 distinct CDR3 sequences, 15% to 20% of them singletons. The same specimen was also included in a second study, on T cells expressing NK-cell markers.

Sequences were obtained from PBMCs. Receptors were obtained from a woman aged 18-30 years in good health. CDR3s include the opening cysteine and the closing phenylalanine or tryptophan. Fields, in order: CDR3 DNA, CDR3 protein, V gene, clone size, J gene, D gene. The D gene is left open where the match is weak. Expanded clones are given a class, and other clones once, few, many or no size at all.

CDR3nt: TGCAGTGCCCACCCGGCGGGGGCCGAAAACATTCAGTACTTC
CDR3aa: CSAHPAGAENIQYF
v_gene: TRBV20-1
abundance: .
j_gene: TRBJ2-4
d_gene: .

CDR3nt: TGCGCCAGCAGCCGTACAGGGTCGGACACTGAAGCTTTCTTT
CDR3aa: CASSRTGSDTEAFF
v_gene: TRBV5-1
abundance: .
j_gene: TRBJ1-1
d_gene: .

CDR3nt: TGTGCCAGCACCAGAGGGCAGGGTTCCTATGGCTACACCTTC
CDR3aa: CASTRGQGSYGYTF
v_gene: TRBV6-1
abundance: .
j_gene: TRBJ1-2
d_gene: .

CDR3nt: TGCGCCAGCAGCCTGATGGGGGGTTACACCGGGGAGCTGTTTTTT
CDR3aa: CASSLMGGYTGELFF
v_gene: TRBV5-1
abundance: .
j_gene: TRBJ2-2
d_gene: .

CDR3nt: TGTGCCAGCAGCCCATCGTCTAGCGGCAATGAGCAGTTCTTC
CDR3aa: CASSPSSSGNEQFF
v_gene: TRBV9
abundance: .
j_gene: TRBJ2-1
d_gene: TRBD2

CDR3nt: TGCAGCGTTGGAGGGGGCGGATTCCAAGAGACCCAGTACTTC
CDR3aa: CSVGGGGFQETQYF
v_gene: TRBV29-1
abundance: many
j_gene: TRBJ2-5
d_gene: TRBD1

CDR3nt: TGCGCCAGCAGCTTGGGACTAGCCCCCTACAATGAGCAGTTCTTC
CDR3aa: CASSLGLAPYNEQFF
v_gene: TRBV5-1
abundance: many
j_gene: TRBJ2-1
d_gene: TRBD2

CDR3nt: TGTGCCAGCAGCCAAGAAGGGCCAGGGCCGAATGGGGGTGGGTTCTTC
CDR3aa: CASSQEGPGPNGGGFF
v_gene: TRBV3-1
abundance: .
j_gene: TRBJ2-1
d_gene: .

CDR3nt: TGCAGTGCGAGTCGGGGCCTAGCAGGGGACACAGATACGCAGTATTTT
CDR3aa: CSASRGLAGDTDTQYF
v_gene: TRBV20-1
abundance: few
j_gene: TRBJ2-3
d_gene: .

CDR3nt: TGCAGTGCTAGCCTGGGTCAATCAGGAAACTATGGCTACACCTTC
CDR3aa: CSASLGQSGNYGYTF
v_gene: TRBV20-1
abundance: .
j_gene: TRBJ1-2
d_gene: .

CDR3nt: TGTGCCAGCAGTTTTAGGGTACTTGAAGCTTTCTTT
CDR3aa: CASSFRVLEAFF
v_gene: TRBV12-3/TRBV12-4
abundance: .
j_gene: TRBJ1-1
d_gene: .

CDR3nt: TGCGCCAGCAGCCCACTCTCCTCCGCTAACACTGAAGCTTTCTTT
CDR3aa: CASSPLSSANTEAFF
v_gene: TRBV4-1
abundance: .
j_gene: TRBJ1-1
d_gene: .

CDR3nt: TGCAGCGTTGATCCCACAGATACGCAGTATTTT
CDR3aa: CSVDPTDTQYF
v_gene: TRBV29-1
abundance: .
j_gene: TRBJ2-3
d_gene: .

CDR3nt: TGCAGTGCTAGAGTGGGGGGGAGTCCGGATGAGCAGTTCTTC
CDR3aa: CSARVGGSPDEQFF
v_gene: TRBV20-1
abundance: few
j_gene: TRBJ2-1
d_gene: TRBD2

CDR3nt: TGTGCCAGCAGCTTTTTAGCGCCTAACACCGGGGAGCTGTTTTTT
CDR3aa: CASSFLAPNTGELFF
v_gene: TRBV7-9
abundance: few
j_gene: TRBJ2-2
d_gene: .

CDR3nt: TGTGCCAGCAACCTGGGAGGGAACTACAATGAGCAGTTCTTC
CDR3aa: CASNLGGNYNEQFF
v_gene: TRBV5-4
abundance: few
j_gene: TRBJ2-1
d_gene: TRBD2

CDR3nt: TGTGCCAGCATGGGAGGGTTCCCCTACGAGCAGTACTTC
CDR3aa: CASMGGFPYEQYF
v_gene: TRBV6-1
abundance: many
j_gene: TRBJ2-7
d_gene: TRBD2

CDR3nt: TGTGCCAGTAGTTTAACCGGGACTAGCGCCTACAATGAGCAGTTCTTC
CDR3aa: CASSLTGTSAYNEQFF
v_gene: TRBV19
abundance: once
j_gene: TRBJ2-1
d_gene: TRBD2

CDR3nt: TGCGCCAGCAGCCACCACGCGGATCAGTACTCCTACGAGCAGTACTTC
CDR3aa: CASSHHADQYSYEQYF
v_gene: TRBV4-3
abundance: .
j_gene: TRBJ2-7
d_gene: .

CDR3nt: TGCAGTGCTAGCCCCGACGAAGAGACCCAGTACTTC
CDR3aa: CSASPDEETQYF
v_gene: TRBV20-1
abundance: few
j_gene: TRBJ2-5
d_gene: .

CDR3nt: TGCAGTGCTAGAGATCATAGCGGGGGGGCCGGTAATGAGCAGTTCTTC
CDR3aa: CSARDHSGGAGNEQFF
v_gene: TRBV20-1
abundance: .
j_gene: TRBJ2-1
d_gene: TRBD2

CDR3nt: TGTGCCAGCAGCTTAGCCCTAGGATATGAGCAGTTCTTC
CDR3aa: CASSLALGYEQFF
v_gene: TRBV7-9
abundance: .
j_gene: TRBJ2-1
d_gene: .

CDR3nt: TGTGCCAGCAGCCAGGGTATTGGCGAGCAGTACTTC
CDR3aa: CASSQGIGEQYF
v_gene: TRBV4-2
abundance: .
j_gene: TRBJ2-7
d_gene: .

CDR3nt: TGCGCCAGCAGCACGGACGGCTTAAACTATGGCTACACCTTC
CDR3aa: CASSTDGLNYGYTF
v_gene: TRBV5-1
abundance: few
j_gene: TRBJ1-2
d_gene: .

CDR3nt: TGCAGCCAACGCGGAGACGGGATCGAGACCCAGTACTTC
CDR3aa: CSQRGDGIETQYF
v_gene: TRBV20-1
abundance: .
j_gene: TRBJ2-5
d_gene: .

CDR3nt: TGTGCCAGCAGGAAGAGGGGCACAGATACGCAGTATTTT
CDR3aa: CASRKRGTDTQYF
v_gene: TRBV6-1
abundance: few
j_gene: TRBJ2-3
d_gene: .

CDR3nt: TGCAGTGCCAGTGGGAGAAGTAGGGCTGAAGCTTTCTTT
CDR3aa: CSASGRSRAEAFF
v_gene: TRBV20-1
abundance: .
j_gene: TRBJ1-1
d_gene: .

CDR3nt: TGTGCCAGCAGTCCTCAGGGAGCTGGCTACACCTTC
CDR3aa: CASSPQGAGYTF
v_gene: TRBV6-5
abundance: .
j_gene: TRBJ1-2
d_gene: .

CDR3nt: TGTGCCAGCAGTTCCGGGACGTCCAAGGGCGGGGAGCTGTTTTTT
CDR3aa: CASSSGTSKGGELFF
v_gene: TRBV6-4
abundance: few
j_gene: TRBJ2-2
d_gene: .

CDR3nt: TGTGCCAGCAGACAGCACCCCTACAATGAGCAGTTCTTC
CDR3aa: CASRQHPYNEQFF
v_gene: TRBV2
abundance: .
j_gene: TRBJ2-1
d_gene: .